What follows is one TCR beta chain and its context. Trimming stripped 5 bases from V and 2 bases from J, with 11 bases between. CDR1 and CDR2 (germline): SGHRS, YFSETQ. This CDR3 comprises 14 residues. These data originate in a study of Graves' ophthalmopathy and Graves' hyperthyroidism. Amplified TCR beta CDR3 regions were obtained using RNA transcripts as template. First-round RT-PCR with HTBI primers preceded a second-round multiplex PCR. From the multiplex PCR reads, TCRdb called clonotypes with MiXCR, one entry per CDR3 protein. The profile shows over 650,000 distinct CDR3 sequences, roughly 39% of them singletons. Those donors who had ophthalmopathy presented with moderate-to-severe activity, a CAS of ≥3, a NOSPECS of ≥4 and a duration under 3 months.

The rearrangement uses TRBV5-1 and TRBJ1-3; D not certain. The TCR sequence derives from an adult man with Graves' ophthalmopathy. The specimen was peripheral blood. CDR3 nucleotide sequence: TGCGCCAGCAGGGAGGTAGAGGCTGGAAACACCATATATTTT. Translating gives CASREVEAGNTIYF.